This TCR beta chain was documented in a study of T cell changes during pregnancy in multiple sclerosis. This clone showed up just once. Looked up from germline, CDR1 is SGDLS and CDR2 is YYNGEE. CDR3 length: 13 residues. The V and J ends lost 0 bases and 7 bases respectively, with 8 bases between them. Sequencing used immunoSEQ multiplex PCR; TCRdb keeps in-frame clones, though not all of them. The sample carries 73,000 or so clones, about 89% recorded once. The chain joins TRBV9 to TRBJ2-1; D is unclear. Sequencing was performed on peripheral blood, taken in the second trimester of pregnancy. The sequence came from a female donor with multiple sclerosis, enrolled in a pregnancy study. Written as DNA, the CDR3 is TGTGCCAGCAGCGTAGCTCCCGGGAATGAGCAGTTCTTC. Its translation: CASSVAPGNEQFF.